Listed below are T cell receptor beta chains from one sample, sequenced in a study of read filtering for tumor transcriptome and immune sequencing. TCRdb re-called the reads through MiXCR, storing one row per CDR3 protein. The profile shows more than 70,000 distinct CDR3 sequences, 20% to 25% of them singletons. Sequencing input: a population of CD138-negative cells sorted from bone marrow. These receptors came from a donor at least 40 years old with multiple myeloma. Both conserved end residues are part of each CDR3. D genes are given only for firm matches. Clone size is given for some rows only: seen once, a few or many times, or a class if the clone is expanded.

J: TRBJ1-1
V: TRBV20-1
size: many
D: TRBD1
CDR3: CSARTTDRGRMGTEAFF
DNA: TGCAGTGCTAGAACCACCGACAGGGGCAGGATGGGGACTGAAGCTTTCTTT

J: TRBJ2-2
V: TRBV5-4
size: -
D: -
CDR3: CSSSLRRAGELFF
DNA: TGTTCCAGCAGCTTGCGAAGAGCCGGGGAGCTGTTTTTT

J: TRBJ2-3
V: TRBV4-1
size: -
D: TRBD2
CDR3: CVSSQGPAGGAETTQYF
DNA: TGCGTCAGCAGCCAAGGGCCCGCGGGGGGGGCCGAAACTACGCAGTATTTT

J: TRBJ2-3
V: TRBV12-3/TRBV12-4
size: many
D: -
CDR3: CASSLIAATDTQYF
DNA: TGTGCCAGCAGTTTGATAGCGGCCACAGATACGCAGTATTTT

J: TRBJ2-5
V: TRBV28
size: -
D: -
CDR3: CASTRHSQETQYF
DNA: TGTGCCAGCACCAGGCACAGTCAAGAGACCCAGTACTTC

J: TRBJ1-4
V: TRBV7-6
size: few
D: TRBD1
CDR3: CASSYPTGDTTNEKLFF
DNA: TGTGCCAGCAGCTATCCGACAGGGGATACAACTAATGAAAAACTGTTTTTT

J: TRBJ2-7
V: TRBV12-3/TRBV12-4
size: few
D: TRBD2
CDR3: CASSSPGGSGNEQYF
DNA: TGTGCCAGCAGTTCGCCCGGGGGGTCTGGTAACGAGCAGTACTTC

J: TRBJ2-7
V: TRBV7-2
size: few
D: -
CDR3: CASRTRPEQYF
DNA: TGTGCCAGCAGAACCCGTCCCGAGCAGTACTTC

J: TRBJ2-2
V: TRBV12-3/TRBV12-4
size: -
D: -
CDR3: CASSLRGRTGELFF
DNA: TGTGCCAGCAGTTTAAGGGGGAGGACCGGGGAGCTGTTTTTT

J: TRBJ1-5
V: TRBV20-1
size: many
D: TRBD1
CDR3: CSAIAGQSNQPQHF
DNA: TGCAGTGCCATAGCGGGACAGAGCAATCAGCCCCAGCATTTT

J: TRBJ1-3
V: TRBV20-1
size: few
D: -
CDR3: CSAREWESGNTIYF
DNA: TGCAGTGCTAGAGAGTGGGAGTCTGGGAACACCATATATTTT

J: TRBJ1-3
V: TRBV6-5
size: -
D: -
CDR3: CASSYSRVSGNTIYF
DNA: TGTGCCAGCAGTTACTCAAGGGTCTCTGGAAACACCATATATTTT

J: TRBJ2-1
V: TRBV5-1
size: many
D: -
CDR3: CASRQDNEQFF
DNA: TGCGCCAGTAGACAGGACAATGAGCAGTTCTTC

J: TRBJ1-4
V: TRBV28
size: many
D: -
CDR3: CASSFVDTNEKLFF
DNA: TGTGCCAGCAGTTTTGTTGACACAAATGAAAAACTGTTTTTT

J: TRBJ1-1
V: TRBV7-3
size: -
D: -
CDR3: CAGSRDGGSRAFF
DNA: TGTGCCGGCAGCCGAGATGGGGGTTCTCGAGCTTTCTTT

J: TRBJ2-5
V: TRBV18
size: -
D: -
CDR3: CASSPFPGLGETQYF
DNA: TGTGCCAGCTCACCATTCCCAGGGTTAGGAGAGACCCAGTACTTC

J: TRBJ2-5
V: TRBV28
size: -
D: TRBD2
CDR3: CASSLTSGGKAQYF
DNA: TGTGCCAGCAGTTTGACTAGCGGGGGGAAGGCCCAGTACTTC

J: TRBJ1-1
V: TRBV18
size: many
D: -
CDR3: CASSPNGNTEAFF
DNA: TGTGCCAGCTCACCGAACGGTAACACTGAAGCTTTCTTT

J: TRBJ2-6
V: TRBV27
size: many
D: TRBD1
CDR3: CASGLGGGSGANVLTF
DNA: TGTGCCAGCGGGTTAGGGGGCGGTTCTGGGGCCAACGTCCTGACTTTC

J: TRBJ2-3
V: TRBV19
size: many
D: -
CDR3: CATEPGGAGLDTQYF
DNA: TGTGCCACTGAACCCGGGGGCGCAGGATTGGATACGCAGTATTTT

J: TRBJ1-1
V: TRBV24-1
size: many
D: TRBD1
CDR3: CAIGTGDIVTFF
DNA: TGTGCCATCGGGACAGGGGATATCGTAACTTTCTTT

J: TRBJ2-3
V: TRBV20-1
size: many
D: -
CDR3: CSARENMPADTQYF
DNA: TGCAGTGCTAGAGAGAACATGCCTGCAGATACGCAGTATTTT

J: TRBJ2-7
V: TRBV5-1
size: few
D: -
CDR3: CASSLDRYEQYF
DNA: TGCGCCAGCAGCTTGGACCGCTACGAGCAGTACTTC

J: TRBJ2-7
V: TRBV6-6
size: -
D: TRBD1
CDR3: CASKLGQGIEQYF
DNA: TGTGCCAGCAAACTAGGACAGGGGATCGAGCAGTACTTC

J: TRBJ2-7
V: TRBV20-1
size: many
D: TRBD1
CDR3: CSAPGPGGYEQYF
DNA: TGCAGTGCTCCGGGACCAGGGGGCTACGAGCAGTACTTC

J: TRBJ2-5
V: TRBV2
size: -
D: -
CDR3: CASSEFVGLRETQYF
DNA: TGTGCCAGCAGTGAATTTGTGGGACTTCGAGAGACCCAGTACTTC

J: TRBJ1-4
V: TRBV7-9
size: many
D: TRBD1
CDR3: CASTPGQGSEKLFF
DNA: TGTGCCAGCACCCCTGGACAGGGGAGTGAAAAACTGTTTTTT

J: TRBJ2-2
V: TRBV7-9
size: few
D: TRBD2
CDR3: CASRKSGGHTGELFF
DNA: TGTGCCAGCAGAAAGAGCGGGGGTCACACCGGGGAGCTGTTTTTT

J: TRBJ2-7
V: TRBV7-5
size: many
D: -
CDR3: CISVPEARSPGNSYEQYF
DNA: -

J: TRBJ1-1
V: TRBV12-3/TRBV12-4
size: many
D: -
CDR3: CASTPLGRAAFF
DNA: TGTGCCAGCACTCCCCTGGGACGGGCTGCTTTCTTT

J: TRBJ2-1
V: TRBV5-4
size: many
D: -
CDR3: CASSLDSEGDPESSYNEQFF
DNA: TGTGCCAGCAGCTTGGACTCCGAAGGGGATCCGGAAAGCTCCTACAATGAGCAGTTCTTC

J: TRBJ1-2
V: TRBV5-1
size: few
D: -
CDR3: CASSWGGTSNYGYTF
DNA: TGCGCCAGCAGCTGGGGAGGGACGTCTAACTATGGCTACACCTTC

J: TRBJ2-1
V: TRBV13
size: medium-sized
D: -
CDR3: CASSSRGSRGDEQFF
DNA: TGTGCCAGCAGCTCCCGGGGGTCCCGGGGTGATGAGCAGTTCTTC

J: TRBJ2-7
V: TRBV20-1
size: many
D: TRBD2
CDR3: CSASSGLSSYEQYF
DNA: TGCAGTGCTAGTAGCGGGCTGAGCTCCTACGAGCAGTACTTC

J: TRBJ1-2
V: TRBV14
size: many
D: -
CDR3: CASSQVGTSYGYTF
DNA: TGTGCCAGCAGCCAAGTAGGGACAAGTTATGGCTACACCTTC

J: TRBJ1-2
V: TRBV2
size: few
D: -
CDR3: CASVTEANYGYTF
DNA: TGTGCCAGCGTGACGGAAGCTAACTATGGCTACACCTTC

J: TRBJ1-2
V: TRBV7-2
size: many
D: TRBD1
CDR3: CASSSGQGYGYTF
DNA: TGTGCCAGCAGCTCGGGACAGGGATATGGCTACACCTTC

J: TRBJ2-3
V: TRBV11-2
size: -
D: TRBD2
CDR3: CASSSQTGGDTQYF
DNA: TGTGCCAGCAGCTCCCAGACGGGGGGAGATACGCAGTATTTT

J: TRBJ2-3
V: TRBV11-2
size: many
D: -
CDR3: CASRSPGSLQYF
DNA: TGTGCCAGCAGATCCCCAGGGTCCCTGCAGTATTTT

J: TRBJ2-7
V: TRBV11-2
size: -
D: -
CDR3: CASSSSGRLVEQYF
DNA: TGTGCCAGCAGCTCCTCGGGCCGCTTGGTCGAGCAGTACTTC

J: TRBJ1-5
V: TRBV14
size: many
D: -
CDR3: CASSQDRSEGNQPQHF
DNA: TGTGCCAGCAGCCAAGATAGAAGTGAAGGGAATCAGCCCCAGCATTTT

J: TRBJ2-5
V: TRBV6-1
size: few
D: TRBD2
CDR3: CATMAPSGGVQETQYF
DNA: TGTGCCACCATGGCCCCTAGCGGGGGGGTCCAAGAGACCCAGTACTTC

J: TRBJ2-3
V: TRBV5-1
size: few
D: -
CDR3: CASSSKGVETDTQYF
DNA: TGCGCCAGCAGCTCGAAAGGGGTAGAGACAGATACGCAGTATTTT

J: TRBJ2-1
V: TRBV2
size: many
D: -
CDR3: CASRNLGGSDNEQFF
DNA: TGTGCCAGCAGGAATCTAGGGGGGTCGGACAATGAGCAGTTCTTC

J: TRBJ2-7
V: TRBV3-1
size: many
D: -
CDR3: CASSPPGLGYEQYF
DNA: TGTGCCAGCAGTCCCCCTGGGCTGGGGTACGAGCAGTACTTC

J: TRBJ2-1
V: TRBV7-9
size: many
D: TRBD1
CDR3: CASYRGLSDEQFF
DNA: TGTGCCAGCTACAGGGGGCTATCTGATGAGCAGTTCTTC

J: TRBJ1-1
V: TRBV12-3/TRBV12-4
size: many
D: -
CDR3: CATSRDEMNTEAFF
DNA: TGTGCCACCTCCCGGGACGAAATGAACACTGAAGCTTTCTTT

J: TRBJ2-3
V: TRBV7-2
size: -
D: TRBD2
CDR3: CASSLSGGVDTQYF
DNA: TGTGCCAGCAGCCTCAGCGGGGGGGTAGATACGCAGTATTTT